Listed below are T cell receptor beta chains from one sample, sequenced in a study of blood T cell repertoires in COVID-19. Sequencing was performed with immunoSEQ multiplex PCR; in TCRdb, only in-frame clones are kept and a portion is missing. Of fewer than 80,000 clones in the sample, 88% were seen once. Sample: peripheral blood. The receptor set was obtained from a human donor in a cohort sampled during active COVID-19. CDR3s include the opening cysteine and the closing phenylalanine or tryptophan. A D gene is named only where the DNA matches it firmly. Clone size is shown for a subset of rows, as once, few, many or a class of expanded clone.

TRBD1	TRBJ1-2	NA	TRBV28	CASSVPGQGIYGYTF	TGTGCCAGCAGTGTCCCGGGACAGGGAATCTATGGCTACACCTTC
TRBD2	TRBJ2-7	NA	TRBV27	CASSLTSGYEQYF	TGTGCCAGCTCCCTAACTAGCGGCTACGAGCAGTACTTC
NA	TRBJ2-5	NA	TRBV9	CASSVEARMVETQYF	TGTGCCAGCAGCGTAGAGGCTAGAATGGTAGAGACCCAGTACTTC
TRBD1	TRBJ2-2	once	TRBV19	CASSMSGTVNTGELFF	TGTGCCAGTAGTATGTCAGGGACAGTAAACACCGGGGAGCTGTTTTTT
TRBD1	TRBJ1-1	few	TRBV7-9	CASRTTGGTEAFF	TGTGCCAGCAGAACGACAGGGGGCACTGAAGCTTTCTTT
NA	TRBJ1-5	few	TRBV2	CASSPSGGSNQPQHF	TGTGCCAGCAGTCCCTCCGGGGGTAGCAATCAGCCCCAGCATTTT
TRBD1	TRBJ2-1	NA	TRBV19	CASSPKDRGTYNEQFF	TGTGCCAGTAGTCCGAAGGACAGGGGGACCTACAATGAGCAGTTCTTC
NA	TRBJ1-3	NA	TRBV5-1	CASSFKTGQSSGNTIYF	TGCGCCAGCAGCTTCAAGACAGGCCAAAGCTCTGGAAACACCATATATTTT
TRBD1	TRBJ2-7	NA	TRBV6-5	CASRRTGLNEQYF	TGTGCCAGCAGGAGGACAGGGTTGAACGAGCAGTACTTC
NA	TRBJ1-1	NA	TRBV19	CASSILGGRNTEAFF	TGTGCCAGTAGTATACTTGGAGGGAGGAACACTGAAGCTTTCTTT
NA	TRBJ1-1	NA	TRBV5-6	CASSLGPNTEAFF	TGTGCCAGCAGCTTGGGGCCGAACACTGAAGCTTTCTTT
NA	TRBJ1-5	NA	TRBV5-6	CASSLDRSNQPQHF	TGTGCCAGCAGCTTGGACAGGTCCAATCAGCCCCAGCATTTT
TRBD2	TRBJ2-5	NA	TRBV5-4	CASSPTSGKEKTQYF	TGTGCCAGCAGCCCCACTAGCGGGAAGGAAAAGACCCAGTACTTC
TRBD1	TRBJ2-5	NA	TRBV7-6	CASSPQQSGGETQYF	TGTGCCAGCAGCCCCCAACAGTCAGGGGGAGAGACCCAGTACTTC
NA	TRBJ2-1	NA	TRBV6-5	CASSYGRANEQFF	TGTGCCAGCAGCTACGGCAGGGCTAATGAGCAGTTCTTC
TRBD1	TRBJ1-1	NA	TRBV18	CASSNDPPPGGTEAFF	TGTGCCAGCTCGAATGACCCTCCCCCAGGGGGAACTGAAGCTTTCTTT
NA	TRBJ2-7	NA	TRBV5-1	CASSSPGAGEQYF	TGCGCCAGCAGCTCGCCAGGGGCGGGCGAGCAGTACTTC
TRBD2	TRBJ2-1	NA	TRBV28	CASSSSGRAYNEQFF	TGTGCCAGCAGTTCTAGCGGGAGGGCCTACAATGAGCAGTTCTTC
TRBD2	TRBJ2-7	NA	TRBV25-1	CASSPRTSGAYEQYF	TGTGCCAGCAGTCCGAGGACTAGCGGGGCCTACGAGCAGTACTTC
TRBD1	TRBJ1-2	NA	TRBV19	CASRRQGLLWGGYGYTF	TGTGCCAGTAGGCGACAGGGTCTATTGTGGGGAGGTTATGGCTACACCTTC
TRBD1	TRBJ1-3	NA	TRBV5-8	CASSRDRVGNTIYF	TGTGCCAGCAGCCGTGACAGGGTTGGAAACACCATATATTTT
TRBD1	TRBJ2-1	NA	TRBV24-1	CATSRTGTPYNEQFF	TGTGCCACCAGCAGGACAGGGACCCCCTACAATGAGCAGTTCTTC
TRBD2	TRBJ2-7	NA	TRBV25-1	CASGGGTSGVYEQYF	TGTGCCAGCGGAGGGGGAACTAGCGGGGTCTACGAGCAGTACTTC
NA	TRBJ2-2	NA	TRBV5-1	CASSLSAGPRTGELFF	TGCGCCAGCAGCTTGTCCGCAGGGCCGAGAACCGGGGAGCTGTTTTTT
TRBD1	TRBJ1-1	few	TRBV9	CASSVSGGYTEAFF	TGTGCCAGCAGCGTATCAGGGGGTTACACTGAAGCTTTCTTT
NA	TRBJ1-3	NA	TRBV24-1	CATSDLKRHSGNTIYF	TGTGCCACCAGTGATTTGAAGAGGCACTCTGGAAACACCATATATTTT
TRBD1	TRBJ1-5	NA	TRBV18	CASSRTETGTASNQPQHF	TGTGCCAGCTCACGTACCGAAACCGGGACAGCGAGCAATCAGCCCCAGCATTTT
NA	TRBJ1-3	NA	TRBV7-9	CASSLRGMGDSGNTIYF	TGTGCCAGCAGCTTAAGGGGGATGGGGGACTCTGGAAACACCATATATTTT
TRBD2	TRBJ2-1	once	TRBV11-3	CASSLDLGLAVNNEQFF	TGTGCCAGCAGCTTAGATCTTGGGCTAGCGGTGAACAATGAGCAGTTCTTC
NA	TRBJ1-1	NA	TRBV11-2	CASRPTGGNTEAFF	TGTGCCAGCAGGCCGACCGGAGGGAACACTGAAGCTTTCTTT
TRBD2	TRBJ2-1	NA	TRBV3-1/TRBV3-2	CASSQELAAFYNEQFF	TGTGCCAGCAGCCAAGAACTAGCGGCCTTCTACAATGAGCAGTTCTTC
NA	TRBJ2-7	NA	TRBV18	CASSPNRNRYEQYF	TGTGCCAGCTCACCGAACAGAAACAGGTACGAGCAGTACTTC
NA	TRBJ1-1	NA	TRBV6-5	CASSSQTAEAFF	TGTGCCAGCAGTTCCCAGACAGCTGAAGCTTTCTTT
TRBD1	TRBJ1-2	NA	TRBV5-4	CASSSGQGSSNYGYTF	TGTGCCAGCAGCTCTGGACAGGGGTCCTCCAACTATGGCTACACCTTC
TRBD1	TRBJ1-6	NA	TRBV6-2/TRBV6-3	CASSRAGTGMDNSPLHF	TGTGCCAGCAGTCGCGCCGGGACAGGAATGGATAATTCACCCCTCCACTTT
TRBD1	TRBJ1-1	few	TRBV5-1	CASSDRQGKNTEAFF	TGCGCCAGCAGCGATAGACAGGGAAAAAACACTGAAGCTTTCTTT
TRBD2	TRBJ2-1	NA	TRBV4-1	CASSRGGAGVIYNEQFF	TGCGCCAGCAGCCGGGGAGGGGCGGGGGTTATCTACAATGAGCAGTTCTTC
NA	TRBJ1-2	NA	TRBV3-1/TRBV3-2	CASSPGSLYGYTF	TGTGCCAGCAGCCCCGGGAGTCTTTATGGCTACACCTTC
TRBD1	TRBJ1-5	NA	TRBV10-2	CASSGQANQPQHF	TGCGCCAGCTCGGGACAGGCCAATCAGCCCCAGCATTTT
NA	TRBJ2-2	once	TRBV18	CASSPSDTGELFF	TGTGCCAGCTCACCATCTGACACCGGGGAGCTGTTTTTT
NA	TRBJ2-3	NA	TRBV7-6	CASSQDKVSTDTQYF	TGTGCCAGCAGTCAAGACAAGGTCAGCACAGATACGCAGTATTTT
TRBD1	TRBJ1-2	NA	TRBV7-9	CASSHATGRGYTF	TGTGCCAGCAGCCATGCGACAGGGCGCGGCTACACCTTC
TRBD1	TRBJ1-1	NA	TRBV6-5	CASSYSEQGFTEAFF	TGTGCCAGCAGTTACTCGGAACAGGGGTTCACTGAAGCTTTCTTT
NA	TRBJ1-2	once	TRBV18	CASSVDGQYGYTF	TGTGCCAGCTCGGTGGACGGACAGTATGGCTACACCTTC
TRBD2	TRBJ2-5	NA	TRBV5-6	CASSLRGTGGRMGETQYF	TGTGCCAGCAGCTTGAGAGGTACTGGCGGGAGGATGGGAGAGACCCAGTACTTC